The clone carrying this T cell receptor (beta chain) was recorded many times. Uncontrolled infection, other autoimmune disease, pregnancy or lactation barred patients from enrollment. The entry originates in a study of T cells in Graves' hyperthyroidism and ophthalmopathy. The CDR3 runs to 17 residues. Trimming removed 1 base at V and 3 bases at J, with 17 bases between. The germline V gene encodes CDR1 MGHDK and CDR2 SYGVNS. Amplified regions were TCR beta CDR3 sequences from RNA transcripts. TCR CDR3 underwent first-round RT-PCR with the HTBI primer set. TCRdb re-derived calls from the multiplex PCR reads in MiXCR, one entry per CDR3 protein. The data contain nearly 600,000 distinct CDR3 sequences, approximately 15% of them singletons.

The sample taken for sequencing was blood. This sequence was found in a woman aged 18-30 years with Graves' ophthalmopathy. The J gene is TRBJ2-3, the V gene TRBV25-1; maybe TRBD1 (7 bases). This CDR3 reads CASSESGRAGGTDTQYF. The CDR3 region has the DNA TGTGCCAGCAGTGAATCGGGTCGGGCAGGGGGGACAGATACGCAGTATTTT. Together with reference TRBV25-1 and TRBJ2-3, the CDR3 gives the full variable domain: EADIYQTPRYLVIGTGKKITLECSQTMGHDKMYWYQQDPGMELHLIHYSYGVNSTEKGDLSSESTVSRIRTEHFPLTLESARPSHTSQYLCASSESGRAGGTDTQYFGPGTRLTVL.